Below are 5 T cell receptor beta chains sequenced from a single sample in a study of blood T cell repertoires in COVID-19. TCRdb's copy holds only in-frame clones and misses some; the assay was immunoSEQ multiplex PCR. The sample has roughly 300,000 clones, more than 85% seen once. Sequenced: PBMCs or T cells enriched from blood (not recorded which). The origin of the receptors is a woman younger than 45 who had recovered from COVID-19.

The count of this clone is one. This chain connects TRBV7-9 to TRBJ1-4, with D possibly matching TRBD1 (6 bases). In germline, CDR1 is SEHNR, CDR2 FQNEAQ (reference sequence). CDR3 size: 14 residues. Trimming left V 4 bases short and J 5 bases short, with 11 bases between. CDR3 residues: CASSYRAENEKLFF. CDR3 nucleotides: TGTGCCAGCAGCTACAGGGCGGAGAATGAAAAACTGTTTTTT. The full variable domain, with the rest looked up from reference TRBV7-9 and TRBJ1-4, is DTGVSQNPRHKITKRGQNVTFRCDPISEHNRLYWYRQTLGQGPEFLTYFQNEAQLEKSRLLSDRFSAERPKGSFSTLEIQRTEQGDSAMYLCASSYRAENEKLFFGSGTQLSVL.

The chain carries TRBV20-1 and TRBJ2-1, with a possible D match to TRBD1 (5 bases). The CDR3 covers 12 residues. V was shortened by 3 bases and J by 9 bases, with 12 bases between the two germline ends. Germline CDR1 is DFQATT and CDR2 is SNEGSKA (reference sequence). CDR3 region: CSASRQGTEQFF. CDR3 bases: TGCAGTGCTAGTCGGCAGGGCACTGAGCAGTTCTTC.

This clone was observed a few times. The chain is built from TRBV5-1 and TRBJ2-5; 8 bases align to TRBD1. The junction had 3 bases not matched to a gene; V was cut back by 0 bases and J by 5 bases. The CDR3 length is 14 residues. Per the germline V gene, CDR1 is SGHRS and CDR2 is YFSETQ. CDR3 DNA: TGCGCCAGCAGCTTGGGGACAGGGCTCGAGACCCAGTACTTC. Translating gives CASSLGTGLETQYF.

This chain connects TRBV10-3 to TRBJ2-1; tentative D call: TRBD2 (6 bases). Trimming took off 5 bases at V and 6 bases at J, with 20 bases between the two ends. The CDR3 runs to 16 residues. Germline CDR1 reads ENHRY; CDR2 reads SYGVKD. CDR3 in amino acids: CAISPGGRSLGNEQFF. The CDR3 DNA reads TGTGCCATCAGTCCCGGGGGTAGGAGTTTGGGCAATGAGCAGTTCTTC.

The chain carries TRBV14 and TRBJ1-6; 8 bases line up with TRBD1. The ends lost 1 base at V and 5 bases at J; junction bases unmatched: 4. The germline CDR1 and CDR2 sequences are SGHDN and FVKESK. The CDR3 sequence is 16 residues long. The CDR3 here is CASSQVRGLNNSPLHF. The CDR3 nucleotides read TGTGCCAGCAGCCAAGTCAGGGGGCTGAATAATTCACCCCTCCACTTT.